What follows describes a single T cell receptor (beta chain). Its antigen is currently unknown. V gave up 4 bases and J gave up 1 base; unmatched junction bases: 9. CDR3 length: 16 amino acids. CDR1 is SGHRS, CDR2 YFSETQ, per germline. Autoimmune disease history or systemic immunosuppression meant exclusion. The sample is drawn from a study of OX40 agonist ivuxolimab in advanced cancers. Assay: immunoSEQ multiplex PCR; the TCRdb copy retains only in-frame clones and omits some. The sample consists of around 15,000 clones, approximately 86% of them appearing once. Notes on the study in general: Expanded peripheral T cell antigen specificity was not determined. On average, CD8+ T cells had more expanded clones than CD4+.

V gene TRBV5-1 combines with J gene TRBJ2-5, with 8 bases aligning to TRBD2. The origin of this receptor is an adult with an advanced solid tumor such as melanoma, head and neck, liver or kidney cancer. Specimen: CD4+ or CD8+ T cells sorted from blood, collected in a trial of the OX40 agonist ivuxolimab. The CDR3 nucleotides are TGCGCCAGCAGCCCCCAGACTAGCGTACCCCAAGAGACCCAGTACTTC. Translating it yields CASSPQTSVPQETQYF.